These 18 T cell receptor beta chains were all obtained from the same sample, sequenced in a study of blood T cell repertoires in COVID-19. This table comes from immunoSEQ multiplex PCR, and its TCRdb copy is limited to in-frame clones, with some not included. In the table there are approximately 300,000 clones, around 87% of which are singletons. Sequenced: PBMCs or T cells enriched from blood (not recorded which). Receptors originate from a woman in her 30s who had recovered from COVID-19.

This clone was recorded only once. This rearrangement joins TRBV9 to TRBJ2-3; 10 bases map to TRBD2. Germline lookup yields CDR1 SGDLS and CDR2 YYNGEE. V shed 7 bases, J shed 5 bases, and the junction held 13 bases outside the gene matches. This CDR3 has 16 amino acids. DNA for the CDR3: TGTGCCAGCGGTCAAGGGCTAGCGGGGGTAGGAGATACGCAGTATTTT. This sequence encodes CASGQGLAGVGDTQYF.

J is TRBJ1-1 and V is TRBV29-1; 8 positions match TRBD1. V lost 7 bases to trimming and J lost 0 bases; unmatched junction nucleotides: 10. Germline CDR1 is SQVTM and CDR2 is ANQGSEA. CDR3 length: 15 amino acids. In nucleotides, the CDR3 is TGCAGCGCGGGACAAAAGACAGGGGTGAACACTGAAGCTTTCTTT. Translating gives CSAGQKTGVNTEAFF.

The chain carries TRBV29-1 and TRBJ2-2; 10 bases align to TRBD2. With 7 bases clipped from V and 6 bases from J, the junction kept 8 bases outside the gene matches. Germline V gene sequence: CDR1 SQVTM, CDR2 ANQGSEA. The CDR3 extends over 14 amino acids. This chain's CDR3 is CSGQRGGFAGELFF. The CDR3 bases are TGCAGCGGTCAGCGGGGGGGCTTCGCCGGGGAGCTGTTTTTT.

The CDR3 DNA is TGCGCCAGCAGTGATGGGGTTAAAGCGGGGACCATCTACGAGCAGTACTTC. Its translation is CASSDGVKAGTIYEQYF. The chain uses TRBV10-2 and TRBJ2-7; TRBD2 matches at 7 bases. The trim removed 3 bases at V and 3 bases at J, leaving 14 bases unmatched. In germline, CDR1 is WSHSY, CDR2 SAAADI. The CDR3 covers 17 residues.

This clone was counted a single time. The chain couples TRBV10-3 to TRBJ1-1; D unresolved. Trimming took off 4 bases at V and 3 bases at J, with 15 bases between the two ends. This CDR3 is built from 15 residues. CDR1 is ENHRY and CDR2 is SYGVKD in the germline V gene. The CDR3 DNA is TGTGCCATCAGTGCGGTTGGAGGGTCCGACACTGAAGCTTTCTTT. Protein sequence: CAISAVGGSDTEAFF.

This chain uses TRBV7-9 with TRBJ1-2; D gene unclear. The germline gives CDR1 SEHNR, CDR2 FQNEAQ (reference sequence). V was clipped by 2 bases and J by 8 bases, with 18 bases between them. This CDR3 is 15 amino acids long. CDR3 loop: CASSLLNRAASGYTF. The CDR3 DNA reads TGTGCCAGCAGCTTACTCAACAGAGCCGCCTCGGGCTACACCTTC.

The chain recombines TRBV11-2 with TRBJ1-3, with D uncertain. Trimming took 1 base from V and 0 from J, leaving 7 bases between them. Germline CDR1 reads SGHAT; CDR2 reads FQNNGV. This CDR3 is 15 amino acids long. The CDR3 DNA reads as TGTGCCAGCAGCTTAGCGGGAAACTCTGGAAACACCATATATTTT. Amino acids: CASSLAGNSGNTIYF.

The chain carries TRBV30 and TRBJ1-2; TRBD1 might be the D (6 bases). Germline V gene lookup returns CDR1 GTSNPN and CDR2 SVGIG (reference sequence). V shed 4 bases and J shed 0 bases, with 33 bases lying between them. The CDR3 extends over 21 amino acids. CDR3 sequence (DNA): TGTGCCTGGACCCCGGCGGACAGACAGCCGCCTCCTCCAGCCCCTAACTATGGCTACACCTTC. Amino acids: CAWTPADRQPPPPAPNYGYTF.

The CDR3 DNA reads TGTGCCAGCAGTTACTCGAGGGGACTGAACAATTCACCCCTCCACTTT. It yields the protein CASSYSRGLNNSPLHF. This chain links TRBV6-6 with TRBJ1-6; perhaps TRBD1 as D (5 bases). V was cut by 0 bases and J by 7 bases, with 13 bases left in between. CDR1 and CDR2 from the germline V gene are MNHNY and SVGAGI (reference sequence). The CDR3 consists of 16 residues.

The DNA of the CDR3 is TGTGCCAGTAGTGCCCTGGCCTCTGGAAACACCATATATTTT. This encodes CASSALASGNTIYF. This chain connects TRBV19 to TRBJ1-3; D uncertain. CDR3 length: 14 residues. Germline-derived CDR1 and CDR2 are LNHDA and SQIVND (reference sequence). V was trimmed by 5 bases and J by 0 bases, leaving 8 bases between them.

The chain joins TRBV9 to TRBJ2-1, with 10 nucleotides matching TRBD1. Germline V gives CDR1 SGDLS, CDR2 YYNGEE. The CDR3 length is 15 residues. Trimming at V came to 3 bases and at J to 7 bases, leaving 7 bases not matched to a gene. DNA of the CDR3: TGTGCCAGCAGCGCCCGGGACAGGGGCATAAATGAGCAGTTCTTC. It codes for CASSARDRGINEQFF.

This clone was picked up one time. The chain has TRBV7-2 and TRBJ2-2, with D perhaps matching TRBD2 (5 bases). This CDR3 has 16 amino acids. The germline V gene encodes CDR1 SGHTA and CDR2 FQGNSA. V gave up 5 bases and J gave up 4 bases, with 17 bases separating them. CDR3 nucleotide sequence: TGTGCCAGCAGCCCTCTAGTCGGAGGCGCCACCGGGGAGCTGTTTTTT. Its translation is CASSPLVGGATGELFF.

The chain joins TRBV4-3 to TRBJ1-2; D remains unclear. CDR3 length equals 15 residues. V lost 2 bases, J lost 3 bases, and 13 bases lay in between. The germline V gene encodes CDR1 LGHNA and CDR2 YSLEER. The CDR3 DNA is TGCGCCAGCAGCCAACCGGGTAGAAAGGACTATGGCTACACCTTC. Translating gives CASSQPGRKDYGYTF.

This clone was observed a few times. The V call is TRBV10-2, the J call TRBJ1-2, with 8 bases aligning to TRBD1. This CDR3 has 14 amino acids. Germline CDR1 reads WSHSY; CDR2 reads SAAADI. Losses at the gene ends were 0 bases for V and 4 bases for J; bases not matched to a gene: 1. For the CDR3, the DNA is TGCGCCAGCAGTGAGTCGCAGGGGGCCTATGGCTACACCTTC. Translating it yields CASSESQGAYGYTF.

The J gene is TRBJ1-2, the V gene TRBV2; 7 bases map to TRBD1. Trimming took 2 bases from V and 4 from J; bases not matched to a gene: 7. The germline CDR1 and CDR2 sequences are SNHLY and FYNNEI. The length of the CDR3 is 15 residues. The DNA for the CDR3 is TGTGCCAGCAGTGAATCAGGGGGAATGGGCTATGGCTACACCTTC. Encoded protein: CASSESGGMGYGYTF.

This clone was counted only a few times. This chain uses TRBV9 with TRBJ2-3, with 11 bases identical to TRBD2. The V gene's germline CDR1 is SGDLS and CDR2 YYNGEE. The J segment lost 3 bases and the V segment lost 3 bases, leaving 6 bases of the junction unmatched. This CDR3 has 16 amino acids. This chain's CDR3 is CASSDIAGGPTDTQYF. CDR3 coding DNA: TGTGCCAGCAGCGACATAGCGGGGGGGCCGACAGATACGCAGTATTTT.

The chain joins TRBV25-1 to TRBJ1-2; 11 nucleotides agree with TRBD1. Germline V gives CDR1 MGHDK, CDR2 SYGVNS. V shed 4 bases, J shed 3 bases, and the junction held 4 bases outside the gene matches. This CDR3 spans 15 amino acids. CDR3 in amino acids: CASSAGTGGYYGYTF. The CDR3 DNA is TGTGCCAGCAGTGCCGGGACAGGGGGGTACTATGGCTACACCTTC.

There are a few counts of this clone. This sequence joins TRBV30 and TRBJ1-6, with D tentatively TRBD1 (6 bases). The germline gives CDR1 GTSNPN, CDR2 SVGIG (reference sequence). This CDR3 spans 15 amino acids. Trimming left V 3 bases short and J 7 bases short, with 16 bases between. As DNA, the CDR3 is TGTGCCTGGAGCACCGGGGGGGCCAGGAATTCACCCCTCCACTTT. This gives the protein CAWSTGGARNSPLHF.